The rows below give T cell receptor beta chains drawn from one sample of a study of blood T cells in healthy people across ages. Via MiXCR, TCRdb re-called the 5' RACE reads, giving one row per CDR3 protein. Among about 680,000 distinct CDR3 sequences listed, roughly 50% were seen once. The sample was blood. These receptors all come from a woman aged 55-75 years in good health. CDR3s include the opening cysteine and the closing phenylalanine or tryptophan. A D gene is named only where the DNA matches it firmly. Where a row states a size, it is once, few, many or the class of an expanded clone; other rows omit it.

>few|.|TRBV4-2|TRBJ2-7
TGTGCCAGCAGCCAGGCGGACGGGGGATACGAGCAGTACTTC
CASSQADGGYEQYF
>.|.|TRBV7-3|TRBJ2-1
TGTGCCAGCAGCTTAAGGGCGGGAACCTACAATGAGCAGTTCTTC
CASSLRAGTYNEQFF
>few|TRBD1|TRBV25-1|TRBJ1-2
TGTGCCAGCAGTGATAGGGGGCGACGGGGCTACACCTTC
CASSDRGRRGYTF
>.|TRBD1|TRBV20-1|TRBJ2-3
TGCAGTGCATCCCCCGGACAGGGGGCGCCCACAGATACGCAGTATTTT
CSASPGQGAPTDTQYF
>.|.|TRBV7-2|TRBJ2-3
TGTGCCAGCAGCCCCCAACTTCTGTCGGATACGCAGTATTTT
CASSPQLLSDTQYF
>.|.|TRBV9|TRBJ1-2
TGTGCCAGCAGCATCGGACAGCCAAACTATGGCTACACCTTC
CASSIGQPNYGYTF
>.|TRBD1|TRBV6-5|TRBJ1-6
TGTGCCAGCAGTTCGGGCGGACAGGGTTATTCACCCCTCCACTTT
CASSSGGQGYSPLHF
>few|.|TRBV6-1|TRBJ2-7
TGTGCCAGCAGTGAGCTCAGGTTGAGGGTAGGCGAGCAGTACTTC
CASSELRLRVGEQYF
>.|.|TRBV9|TRBJ2-7
TGTGCCAGCAGCGTAGCCGCCAGTACCTCCTACGAGCAGTACTTC
CASSVAASTSYEQYF
>many|.|TRBV9|TRBJ2-7
TGTGCCAGCAGCGCGGCGGGTGAGACCTACGAGCAGTACTTC
CASSAAGETYEQYF
>.|TRBD1|TRBV7-3|TRBJ2-3
TGTGCCAGCCAGGGGGCTAGCACAGATACGCAGTATTTT
CASQGASTDTQYF
>.|.|TRBV20-1|TRBJ1-2
TGCAGTGCCGTGACAGGCGGTTTAAATGGCTACACCTTC
CSAVTGGLNGYTF
>.|TRBD1|TRBV20-1|TRBJ2-3
TGCAGTGCTAGAGGGACAGGGGGAACAGATACGCAGTATTTT
CSARGTGGTDTQYF
>many|.|TRBV5-5|TRBJ2-7
TGTGCCAGCAGCCCCCGGCTACGGCCCTACGAGCAGTACTTC
CASSPRLRPYEQYF
>.|.|TRBV11-2|TRBJ1-6
TGTGCCAGCAGCACCTCTAATTCACCCCTCCACTTT
CASSTSNSPLHF
>.|TRBD2|TRBV18|TRBJ2-5
TGTGCCAGCTCACCGGCCGGGACTAGTGGAGAGACCCAGTACTTC
CASSPAGTSGETQYF
>.|.|TRBV10-3|TRBJ1-2
TGTGCCATCACGGAGGTTACGGGCTATGGCTACACCTTC
CAITEVTGYGYTF
>.|.|TRBV5-1|TRBJ2-3
TGCGCCAGCAGCACCGGGACTGCATCCACAGATACGCAGTATTTT
CASSTGTASTDTQYF
>.|.|TRBV27|TRBJ2-1
TGTGTCAGCAGCCTGGGGAGAGGCTCCTACAACGAGCAGTCCTTC
CVSSLGRGSYNEQSF
>few|.|TRBV6-1|TRBJ2-5
TGTGCCAGCATCCCCCGAATCCGTTCCTGGGAGACCCAGTACTTC
CASIPRIRSWETQYF
>.|TRBD1|TRBV11-2|TRBJ2-7
TGTGCCAGCAGCTTAGCGGCAGGGGGCTCCTACGAGCAGTACTTC
CASSLAAGGSYEQYF
>.|.|TRBV7-9|TRBJ1-6
TGTGCCAGCAGCCGGGGGTATAATTCACCCCTCCACTTT
CASSRGYNSPLHF
>.|.|TRBV4-3|TRBJ2-7
TGCGCCAACAGCCAAGGGGCAGACTCCTACGAGCAGTACTTC
CANSQGADSYEQYF
>.|.|TRBV6-2/TRBV6-3|TRBJ1-5
TGTGCCAGCAGTTACACAACGGACAGTCTCAATCAGCCCCAGCATTTT
CASSYTTDSLNQPQHF
>.|TRBD2|TRBV6-7|TRBJ2-1
TGTGCCAGCAGATCGACTAGCGGGAGGGGCAATGAGCAGTTCTTC
CASRSTSGRGNEQFF
>few|TRBD2|TRBV7-3|TRBJ2-5
TGTGCCAGCAGCCCAGGGACTAGCGGGAATGTGGAGACCCAGTACTTC
CASSPGTSGNVETQYF
>.|TRBD1|TRBV20-1|TRBJ2-7
TGCAGTGCTAGAGATCCGGGACAGGGCACCTACGAGCAGTACTTC
CSARDPGQGTYEQYF
>.|.|TRBV7-2|TRBJ2-1
TGTGCCAGCAGCTATGCGACGACAGGCTACAATGAGCAGTTCTTC
CASSYATTGYNEQFF
>few|.|TRBV20-1|TRBJ1-1
TGCAGTGCTAAAAACAGGGTGAACACTGAAGCTTTCTTT
CSAKNRVNTEAFF
>few|.|TRBV4-2|TRBJ2-1
TGTGCCAGCAGCCAAGACACCAAGTCGGAGCAGTTCTTC
CASSQDTKSEQFF
>.|.|TRBV20-1|TRBJ2-2
TGCAGTGCTAGAGATTCGACCAACAGGGTAGCGGTTTTACCTGTCGGGGAGCTGTTTTTT
CSARDSTNRVAVLPVGELFF
>once|.|TRBV6-5|TRBJ2-1
TGTGCCAGCAGTTACTCGGGTAGGGGAGACTACAATGAGCAGTTCTTC
CASSYSGRGDYNEQFF
>.|.|TRBV5-1|TRBJ2-5
TGCGCCAGCAGCTTGGGTCGGGACTTTCTGATCGAGACCCAGTACTTC
CASSLGRDFLIETQYF
>many|.|TRBV4-2|TRBJ1-2
TGTGCCAGCAGCTCCAACGCGGGAGGGGACTATGGCTACACCTTC
CASSSNAGGDYGYTF
>.|.|TRBV29-1|TRBJ2-1
TGCGGCGTAGACCATCGGAGGAGCTCCTACAATGAGCAGTTCTTC
CGVDHRRSSYNEQFF
>.|.|TRBV18|TRBJ1-2
TGTGCCAGCTCACCCACAGACTATGGCTACACCTTC
CASSPTDYGYTF
>once|TRBD1|TRBV11-2|TRBJ2-1
TGTGCCAGCAGCTCGGGACAGCCCCAATACAATGAGCAGTTCTTC
CASSSGQPQYNEQFF
>few|TRBD1|TRBV27|TRBJ1-6
TGTGCCAGCCAGCTACGGGGACAGGGGGCCTCCTATAATTCACCCCTCCACTTT
CASQLRGQGASYNSPLHF
>.|.|TRBV7-2|TRBJ2-1
TGTGCCAGCAGCTTAGATGGGCTAGCGAACAATGAGCAGTTCTTC
CASSLDGLANNEQFF
>.|TRBD1|TRBV20-1|TRBJ1-1
TGCAGTGCCGACAGGGGAGGGAACACTGAAGCTTTCTTT
CSADRGGNTEAFF
>.|.|TRBV20-1|TRBJ2-5
TGCAGTGCTAGTACCTCTTACCAAGAGACCCAGTACTTC
CSASTSYQETQYF
>.|.|TRBV7-6|TRBJ2-6
TGTGCCAGCAGCTTAAATCCGGACGGGGACGTCCTGACTTTC
CASSLNPDGDVLTF
>.|.|TRBV30|TRBJ2-1
TGTGCCTGGAGGGACTTCGTTGACTCCTACAATGAGCAGTTCTTC
CAWRDFVDSYNEQFF
>.|.|TRBV6-2/TRBV6-3|TRBJ2-3
TGTGCCAGCAGCGCCGCAAAGTTTGGTACGCAGTATTTT
CASSAAKFGTQYF
>.|.|TRBV20-1|TRBJ1-2
TGCAGTGCTTCGTGGGCCAACTATGGCTACACCTTC
CSASWANYGYTF
>.|.|TRBV7-8|TRBJ2-7
TGTGCCAGCAGCTACGGGGTTGGGCTCAACTACGAGCAGTACTTC
CASSYGVGLNYEQYF
>few|.|TRBV7-2|TRBJ2-1
TGTGCCAGCAGCTCCGGGGCATACTACAATGAGCAGTTCTTC
CASSSGAYYNEQFF
>.|TRBD1|TRBV20-1|TRBJ1-2
TGCAGTGCTAGAGTCGATAAGACAGGGTTGACTGGCTACACCTTC
CSARVDKTGLTGYTF
>few|.|TRBV6-2/TRBV6-3|TRBJ2-1
TGTGCCAGCAGTTACTCAGGCGAGCAGTTCTTC
CASSYSGEQFF
>.|.|TRBV20-1|TRBJ2-1
TGCAGTGCTAGGTACGCAAGCTCCTACAATGAGCAGTTCTTC
CSARYASSYNEQFF
>.|.|TRBV28|TRBJ1-6
TGTGCCAGCAGTTTAAGGAGGACCAGTTTTAATTCACCCCTCCACTTT
CASSLRRTSFNSPLHF
>once|.|TRBV7-2|TRBJ2-5
TGTGCCAGCAGCTTAGCCAAACCCCAGCGGACCCAGTACTTC
CASSLAKPQRTQYF
>.|.|TRBV4-3|TRBJ1-2
TGCGCCAGCAGCCAAGAACTGGCAGGGGCCTATGGCTACACCTTC
CASSQELAGAYGYTF
>.|.|TRBV4-1|TRBJ2-5
TGCGCCAGCAGCCAAGATCAGTCCCTTCGGCCCCAGTACTTC
CASSQDQSLRPQYF
>.|.|TRBV21-1|TRBJ2-3
TGTGCCAGCAGCACTTCCCTCCGGCGGGGGTGCACAGATACGCAGTATTTT
CASSTSLRRGCTDTQYF